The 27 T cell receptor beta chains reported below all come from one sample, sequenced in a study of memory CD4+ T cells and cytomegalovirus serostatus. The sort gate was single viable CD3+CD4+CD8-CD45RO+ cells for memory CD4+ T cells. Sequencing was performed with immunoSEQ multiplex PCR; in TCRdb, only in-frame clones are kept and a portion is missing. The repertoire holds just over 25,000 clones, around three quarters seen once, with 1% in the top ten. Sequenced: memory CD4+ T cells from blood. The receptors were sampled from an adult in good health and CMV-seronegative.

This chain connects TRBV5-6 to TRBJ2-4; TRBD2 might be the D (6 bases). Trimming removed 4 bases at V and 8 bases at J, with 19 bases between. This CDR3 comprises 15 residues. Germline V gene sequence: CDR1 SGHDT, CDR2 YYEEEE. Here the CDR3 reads CASSLGYPPGDIQYF. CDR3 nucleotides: TGTGCCAGCAGCCTTGGCTACCCCCCGGGAGACATTCAGTACTTC.

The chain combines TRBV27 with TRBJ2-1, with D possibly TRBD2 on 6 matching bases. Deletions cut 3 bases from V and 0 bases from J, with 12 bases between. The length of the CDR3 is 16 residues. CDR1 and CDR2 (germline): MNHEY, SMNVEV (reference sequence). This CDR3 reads CASSLPGGSSYNEQFF. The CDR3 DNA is TGTGCCAGCAGTTTGCCCGGAGGGTCCTCCTACAATGAGCAGTTCTTC.

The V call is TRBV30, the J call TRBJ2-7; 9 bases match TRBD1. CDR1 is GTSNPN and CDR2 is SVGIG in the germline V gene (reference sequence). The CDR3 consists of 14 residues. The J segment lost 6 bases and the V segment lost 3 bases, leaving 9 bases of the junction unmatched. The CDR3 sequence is CAWSRRDRVGEQYF. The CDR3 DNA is TGTGCCTGGAGCCGCCGGGACAGGGTCGGCGAGCAGTACTTC.

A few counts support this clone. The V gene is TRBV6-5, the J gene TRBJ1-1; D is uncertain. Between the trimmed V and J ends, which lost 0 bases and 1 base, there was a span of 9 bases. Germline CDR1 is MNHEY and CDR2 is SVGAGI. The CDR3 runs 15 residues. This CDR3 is CASSYSWASNTEAFF. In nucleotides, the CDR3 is TGTGCCAGCAGTTACTCCTGGGCCTCGAACACTGAAGCTTTCTTT.

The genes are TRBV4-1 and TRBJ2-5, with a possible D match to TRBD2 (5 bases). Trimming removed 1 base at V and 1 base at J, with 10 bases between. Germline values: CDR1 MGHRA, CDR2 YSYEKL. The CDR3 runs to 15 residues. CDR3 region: CASSQGRAGQETQYF. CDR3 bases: TGCGCCAGCAGCCAAGGGCGGGCAGGCCAAGAGACCCAGTACTTC.

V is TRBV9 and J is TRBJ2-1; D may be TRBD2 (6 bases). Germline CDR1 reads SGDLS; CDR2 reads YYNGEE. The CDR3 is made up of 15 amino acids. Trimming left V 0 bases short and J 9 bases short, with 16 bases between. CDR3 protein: CASSVGAGAYTEQFF. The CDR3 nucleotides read TGTGCCAGCAGCGTAGGAGCGGGTGCGTATACTGAGCAGTTCTTC.

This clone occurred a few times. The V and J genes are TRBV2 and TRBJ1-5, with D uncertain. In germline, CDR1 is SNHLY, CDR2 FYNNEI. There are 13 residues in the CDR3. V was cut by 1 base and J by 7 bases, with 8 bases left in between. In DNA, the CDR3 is TGTGCCAGCAGTGAAGGCGGGATCCAGCCCCAGCATTTT. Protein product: CASSEGGIQPQHF. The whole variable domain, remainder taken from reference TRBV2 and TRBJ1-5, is EPEVTQTPSHQVTQMGQEVILRCVPISNHLYFYWYRQILGQKVEFLVSFYNNEISEKSEIFDDQFSVERPDGSNFTLKIRSTKLEDSAMYFCASSEGGIQPQHFGDGTRLSIL.

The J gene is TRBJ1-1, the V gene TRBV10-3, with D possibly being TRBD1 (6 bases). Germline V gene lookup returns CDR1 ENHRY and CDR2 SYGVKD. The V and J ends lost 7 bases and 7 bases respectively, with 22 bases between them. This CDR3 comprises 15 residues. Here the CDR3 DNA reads TGTGCCATCAAACGACAGGCCCCCTGGGGCATTGAAGCTTTCTTT. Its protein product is CAIKRQAPWGIEAFF.

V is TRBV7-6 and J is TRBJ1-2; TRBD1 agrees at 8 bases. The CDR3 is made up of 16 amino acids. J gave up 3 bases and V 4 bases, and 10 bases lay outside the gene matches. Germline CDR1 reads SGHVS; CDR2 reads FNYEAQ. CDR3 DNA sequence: TGTGCCAGCAGCTACGGTCCAGGGGGCCTTGACTATGGCTACACCTTC. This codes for CASSYGPGGLDYGYTF. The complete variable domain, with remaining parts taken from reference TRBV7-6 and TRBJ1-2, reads GAGVSQSPRYKVTKRGQDVALRCDPISGHVSLYWYRQALGQGPEFLTYFNYEAQQDKSGLPNDRFSAERPEGSISTLTIQRTEQRDSAMYRCASSYGPGGLDYGYTFGSGTRLTVV.

CDR3 nucleotide sequence: TGTGCCAGCAGCATGGGGACAGGCTCTGGAAACACCATATATTTT. Translated: CASSMGTGSGNTIYF. V and J are TRBV2 and TRBJ1-3; 8 bases agree with TRBD1. There are 15 residues in the CDR3. With V trimmed by 6 bases and J by 0 bases, 4 bases remained unmatched. Germline-derived CDR1 and CDR2 are SNHLY and FYNNEI.

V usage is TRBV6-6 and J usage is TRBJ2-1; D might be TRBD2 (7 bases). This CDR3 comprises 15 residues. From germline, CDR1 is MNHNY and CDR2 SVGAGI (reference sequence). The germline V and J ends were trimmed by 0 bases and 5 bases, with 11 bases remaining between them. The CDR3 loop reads CASSYSGGPNNEQFF. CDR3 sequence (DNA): TGTGCCAGCAGTTACTCCGGGGGGCCGAACAATGAGCAGTTCTTC.

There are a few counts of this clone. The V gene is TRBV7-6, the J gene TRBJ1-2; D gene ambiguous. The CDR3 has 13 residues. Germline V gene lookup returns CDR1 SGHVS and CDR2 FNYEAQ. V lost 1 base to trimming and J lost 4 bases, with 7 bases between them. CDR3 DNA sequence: TGTGCCAGCAGCTTAGTAGGTTCCTATGGCTACACCTTC. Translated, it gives CASSLVGSYGYTF.

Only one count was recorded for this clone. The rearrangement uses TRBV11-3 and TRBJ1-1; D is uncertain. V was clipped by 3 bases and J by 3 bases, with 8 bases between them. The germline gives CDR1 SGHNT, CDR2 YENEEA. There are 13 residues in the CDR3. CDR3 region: CASSFDRDTEAFF. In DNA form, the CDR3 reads TGTGCCAGCAGCTTTGATCGGGACACTGAAGCTTTCTTT.

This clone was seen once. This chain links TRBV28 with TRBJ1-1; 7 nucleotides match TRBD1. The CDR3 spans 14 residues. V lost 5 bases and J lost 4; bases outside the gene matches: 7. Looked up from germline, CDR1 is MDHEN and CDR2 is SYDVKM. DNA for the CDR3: TGTGCCAGCAGTCCACCACAGGGGATCACTGAAGCTTTCTTT. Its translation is CASSPPQGITEAFF. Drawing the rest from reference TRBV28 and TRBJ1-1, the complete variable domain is DVKVTQSSRYLVKRTGEKVFLECVQDMDHENMFWYRQDPGLGLRLIYFSYDVKMKEKGDIPEGYSVSREKKERFSLILESASTNQTSMYLCASSPPQGITEAFFGQGTRLTVV.

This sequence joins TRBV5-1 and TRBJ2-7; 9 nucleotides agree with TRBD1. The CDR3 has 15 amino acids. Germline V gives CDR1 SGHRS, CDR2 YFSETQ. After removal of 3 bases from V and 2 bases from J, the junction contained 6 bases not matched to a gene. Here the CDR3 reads CASSSQGQGPYEQYF. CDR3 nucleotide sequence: TGCGCCAGCAGCTCCCAGGGACAGGGACCCTACGAGCAGTACTTC.

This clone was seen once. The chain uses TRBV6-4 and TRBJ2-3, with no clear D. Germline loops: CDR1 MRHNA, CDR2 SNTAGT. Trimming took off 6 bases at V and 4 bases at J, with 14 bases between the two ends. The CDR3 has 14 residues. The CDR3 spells CASRQKAVADTQYF. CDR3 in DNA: TGTGCCAGCAGGCAAAAGGCAGTTGCAGATACGCAGTATTTT.

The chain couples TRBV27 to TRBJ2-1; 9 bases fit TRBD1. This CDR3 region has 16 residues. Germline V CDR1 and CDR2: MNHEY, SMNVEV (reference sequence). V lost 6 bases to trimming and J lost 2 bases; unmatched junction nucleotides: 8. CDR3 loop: CASRTGGTTTYNEQFF. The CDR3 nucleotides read TGTGCCAGCAGGACAGGGGGAACCACAACCTACAATGAGCAGTTCTTC.

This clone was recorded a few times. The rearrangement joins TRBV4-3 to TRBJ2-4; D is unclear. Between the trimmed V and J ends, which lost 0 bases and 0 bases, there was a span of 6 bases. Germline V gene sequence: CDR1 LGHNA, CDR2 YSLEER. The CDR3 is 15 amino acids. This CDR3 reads CASSQDNLAKNIQYF. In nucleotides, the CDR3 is TGCGCCAGCAGCCAAGACAACCTAGCCAAAAACATTCAGTACTTC.

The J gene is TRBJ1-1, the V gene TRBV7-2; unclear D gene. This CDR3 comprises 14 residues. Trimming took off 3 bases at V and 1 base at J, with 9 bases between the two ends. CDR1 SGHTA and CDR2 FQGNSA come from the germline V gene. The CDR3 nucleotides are TGTGCCAGCAGCTTCCCGGTTACGAACACTGAAGCTTTCTTT. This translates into CASSFPVTNTEAFF.

The DNA of the CDR3 is TGCGCCAGCAGCATCACGACTAGCGGAGATACGCAGTATTTT. It translates to CASSITTSGDTQYF. The chain is built from TRBV5-1 and TRBJ2-3, with 9 bases identical to TRBD2. Trimming at V came to 4 bases and at J to 5 bases, leaving 5 bases not matched to a gene. There are 14 residues in the CDR3. Per germline, CDR1 SGHRS and CDR2 YFSETQ.

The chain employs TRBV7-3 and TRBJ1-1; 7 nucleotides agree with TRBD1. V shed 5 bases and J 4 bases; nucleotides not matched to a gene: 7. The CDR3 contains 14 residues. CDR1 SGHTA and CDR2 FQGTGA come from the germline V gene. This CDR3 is CASSPTGSGTEAFF. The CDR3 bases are TGTGCCAGCAGCCCGACAGGGTCAGGCACTGAAGCTTTCTTT.

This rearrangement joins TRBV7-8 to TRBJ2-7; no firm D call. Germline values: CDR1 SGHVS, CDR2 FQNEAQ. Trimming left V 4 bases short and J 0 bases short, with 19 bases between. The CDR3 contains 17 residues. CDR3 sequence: CASSSLQQSANSYEQYF. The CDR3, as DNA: TGTGCCAGCAGCTCCCTTCAACAGTCAGCTAACTCCTACGAGCAGTACTTC. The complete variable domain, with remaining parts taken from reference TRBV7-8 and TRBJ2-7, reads GAGVSQSPRYKVAKRGQDVALRCDPISGHVSLFWYQQALGQGPEFLTYFQNEAQLDKSGLPSDRFFAERPEGSVSTLKIQRTQQEDSAVYLCASSSLQQSANSYEQYFGPGTRLTVT.

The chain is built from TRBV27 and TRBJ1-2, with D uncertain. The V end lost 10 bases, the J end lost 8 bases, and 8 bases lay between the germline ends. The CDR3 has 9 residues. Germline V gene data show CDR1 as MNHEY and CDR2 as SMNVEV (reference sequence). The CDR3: CAIPYGYTF. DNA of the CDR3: TGTGCCATCCCGTACGGCTACACCTTC.

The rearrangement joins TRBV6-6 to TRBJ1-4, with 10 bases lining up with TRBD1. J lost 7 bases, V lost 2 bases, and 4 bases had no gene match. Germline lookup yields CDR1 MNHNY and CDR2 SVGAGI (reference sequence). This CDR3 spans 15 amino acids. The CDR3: CASSYPGQGGEKLFF. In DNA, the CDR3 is TGTGCCAGCAGTTACCCCGGACAGGGGGGTGAAAAACTGTTTTTT.

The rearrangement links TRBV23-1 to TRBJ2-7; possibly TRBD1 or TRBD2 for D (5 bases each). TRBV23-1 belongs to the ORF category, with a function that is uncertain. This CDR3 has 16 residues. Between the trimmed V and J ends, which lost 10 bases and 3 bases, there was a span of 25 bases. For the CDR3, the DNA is TGCGCCACGAACGTGGGGGATCCATCGGAGTTCTACGAGCAGTACTTC. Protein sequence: CATNVGDPSEFYEQYF.

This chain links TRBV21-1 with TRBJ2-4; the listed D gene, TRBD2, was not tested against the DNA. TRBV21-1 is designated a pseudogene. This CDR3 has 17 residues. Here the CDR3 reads CARPDRLAGKTKNIQYF. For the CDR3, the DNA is TGTGCCAGACCCGACCGACTAGCGGGTAAGACCAAAAACATTCAGTACTTC.

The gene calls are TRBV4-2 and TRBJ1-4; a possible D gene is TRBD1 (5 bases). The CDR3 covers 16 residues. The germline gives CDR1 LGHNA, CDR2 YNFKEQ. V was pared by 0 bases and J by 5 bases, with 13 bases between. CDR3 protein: CASSQESGTANEKLFF. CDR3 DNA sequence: TGTGCCAGCAGCCAAGAATCAGGGACCGCAAATGAAAAACTGTTTTTT.